This T cell receptor (beta chain) was sequenced for a study of blood T cell repertoires in COVID-19. The method was immunoSEQ multiplex PCR; TCRdb's version includes in-frame clones alone and lacks a portion of them. The sample has 150,000 to 200,000 clones, over 70% seen once; the top ten hold around 2.8%. This clone turned up a few times. Germline lookup yields CDR1 SEHNR and CDR2 FQNEAQ (reference sequence). The CDR3 extends over 14 amino acids. The V and J ends lost 5 bases and 9 bases respectively, with 19 bases between them. The sequenced sample was peripheral blood. The TCR comes from a man aged 65 to 85 with acute or convalescent COVID-19. The chain employs TRBV7-9 and TRBJ1-1; possible D gene TRBD1, 6 bases. CDR3 region: CASSPQGTILQAFF. CDR3 nucleotides: TGTGCCAGCAGCCCACAGGGTACGATTCTCCAAGCTTTCTTT. Filled out from reference TRBV7-9 and TRBJ1-1, the complete variable domain reads DTGVSQNPRHKITKRGQNVTFRCDPISEHNRLYWYRQTLGQGPEFLTYFQNEAQLEKSRLLSDRFSAERPKGSFSTLEIQRTEQGDSAMYLCASSPQGTILQAFFGQGTRLTVV.